This T cell receptor beta chain was found in a study of vaccination and CD4 T cells after COVID-19. A word on this clonotype: Its antigen remains unidentified.

The germline gives CDR1 MNHEY, CDR2 SVGAGI. V was pared by 4 bases and J by 0 bases, with 13 bases between. This CDR3 is built from 15 residues. Indicated treatment: roughly 11-day PBMC culture with coronavirus spike peptide pools or control peptides (ViraFEST assay). ViraFEST relied on peptide pools to expand antigen-specific T cells; the TCRs were sequenced afterward. Sequenced with the Oncomine TCR Beta short-read assay was DNA taken from cultured CD4+ T cells. TCRdb redid the calling of the PCR reads with MiXCR, one entry per CDR3 protein. The sample contains about 20,000 distinct CDR3 sequences, roughly 50% of which appear only once.

V usage is TRBV6-5 and J usage is TRBJ2-7, with D possibly matching TRBD2 (5 bases). The clonotype originates from a human donor who had recovered from COVID-19. The source was CD4+ T cells from blood, cultured in vitro, collected after SARS-CoV-2 vaccination. CDR3: CASSCSIGGSYEQYF. The CDR3 DNA reads as TGTGCCAGCAGTTGCTCGATCGGAGGCTCCTACGAGCAGTACTTC.